One T cell receptor (beta chain) is described in this entry. These data are taken from a study of brain T cells in children with intractable seizures. Libraries were prepared by immunoSEQ multiplex PCR; TCRdb keeps only in-frame clonotypes and omits some of them. This table has fewer than 85,000 clones, around 93% appearing once. Only cases whose brain tissue showed the highest T cell transcript signatures were sequenced. Before surgery, patients took at least one anti-epileptic drug. V was clipped by 3 bases and J by 7 bases, with 6 bases between them. The CDR3 sequence is 12 residues long. The TCR sequence derives from a boy younger than two with tuberous sclerosis and intractable seizures. The material sequenced was peripheral blood, taken at surgery. This sequence joins TRBV12-3 or TRBV12-4 and TRBJ1-4; D is unclear. CDR3 DNA: TGTGCCAGCAGTTTGGGTGGTGAAAAACTGTTTTTT. Its translation is CASSLGGEKLFF.